The 16 T cell receptor beta chains below were found in one sample sequenced in a study of blood T cell repertoires in COVID-19. This table comes from immunoSEQ multiplex PCR, and its TCRdb copy is limited to in-frame clones, with some not included. The table records hundreds of thousands of clones, about 88% of them present only once. Sequenced sample: PBMCs or T cells enriched from blood (not recorded which). The receptors come from a man between 60 and 75 years old who had recovered from COVID-19.

The chain combines TRBV11-2 with TRBJ1-6; D is unclear. The CDR3 runs to 12 residues. Trimming removed 2 bases from V and 10 bases from J, with 6 bases in between. From germline, CDR1 is SGHAT and CDR2 FQNNGV. The CDR3 sequence: CASSLSGSPLHF. For the CDR3, the DNA is TGTGCCAGCAGCTTATCTGGCTCACCCCTCCACTTT.

V usage is TRBV5-6 and J usage is TRBJ2-1; 9 bases are a match to TRBD1. J was trimmed by 6 bases and V by 0 bases; bases with no gene match: 4. This CDR3 has 15 residues. CDR1 and CDR2 from the germline V gene are SGHDT and YYEEEE. CDR3 in amino acids: CASSLGGQGTNEQFF. In DNA form, the CDR3 reads TGTGCCAGCAGCTTGGGGGGACAGGGAACCAATGAGCAGTTCTTC.

The chain couples TRBV10-3 to TRBJ1-1, with 7 bases that match TRBD1. Germline CDR1 and CDR2: ENHRY and SYGVKD. With V trimmed by 4 bases and J by 6 bases, 2 bases remained unmatched. This CDR3 is 12 amino acids long. CDR3 DNA sequence: TGTGCCATCAGTGGACAGGGTCCTGAAGCTTTCTTT. Translated: CAISGQGPEAFF.

This clone appeared once. The chain combines TRBV4-1 with TRBJ1-1; D ambiguous. The CDR3 covers 13 residues. Germline V gene data show CDR1 as MGHRA and CDR2 as YSYEKL. V was clipped by 3 bases and J by 1 base, with 6 bases between them. The CDR3, as DNA: TGCGCCAGCAGCCATACAGCGAACACTGAAGCTTTCTTT. Encoded protein: CASSHTANTEAFF.

This clone was detected only a few times. The V and J genes are TRBV29-1 and TRBJ1-5; D is perhaps TRBD1 (5 bases). The germline V gene encodes CDR1 SQVTM and CDR2 ANQGSEA. The CDR3 length is 15 residues. The ends were cut back, 7 bases at V and 4 bases at J, with 20 bases in the middle. The CDR3 here is CSAIDSSYGNQPQHF. CDR3 bases: TGCAGCGCTATCGACAGCTCGTACGGGAATCAGCCCCAGCATTTT. Full variable domain (outside the CDR3, taken from reference TRBV29-1 and TRBJ1-5): SAVISQKPSRDICQRGTSLTIQCQVDSQVTMMFWYRQQPGQSLTLIATANQGSEATYESGFVIDKFPISRPNLTFSTLTVSNMSPEDSSIYLCSAIDSSYGNQPQHFGDGTRLSIL.

The V and J genes are TRBV10-1 and TRBJ1-2, with a possible D match to TRBD1 (5 bases). Trimming pared 3 bases from V and 3 bases from J, leaving 17 bases between. The CDR3 consists of 16 residues. Germline V lookup: CDR1 WNHNN, CDR2 SYGVQD (reference sequence). This chain's CDR3 is CASSEGWGGVDYGYTF. CDR3 nucleotide sequence: TGCGCCAGCAGTGAAGGATGGGGGGGAGTTGACTATGGCTACACCTTC.

This clone showed up just a few times. The chain recombines TRBV11-3 with TRBJ1-2, with TRBD1 identical over 8 bases. This CDR3 spans 13 amino acids. V was pared by 5 bases and J by 5 bases, with 4 bases of the junction left unmatched. In germline, CDR1 is SGHNT, CDR2 YENEEA. The CDR3 sequence is CASSQTGEYGYTF. The CDR3, as DNA: TGTGCCAGCAGCCAGACAGGGGAATATGGCTACACCTTC.

This sequence joins TRBV7-9 and TRBJ2-3; 9 bases line up with TRBD1. The CDR3 has 14 amino acids. The germline V gene has CDR1 SEHNR and CDR2 FQNEAQ (reference sequence). With 3 bases clipped from V and 4 bases from J, the junction kept 2 bases outside the gene matches. This chain's CDR3 is CASSLDRGADTQYF. The CDR3 region has the DNA TGTGCCAGCAGCTTGGACAGGGGTGCAGATACGCAGTATTTT.

The chain has TRBV7-3 and TRBJ2-4, with D perhaps matching TRBD1 (5 bases). Deletions cut 2 bases from V and 5 bases from J, with 13 bases between. This CDR3 spans 15 amino acids. The germline V gene encodes CDR1 SGHTA and CDR2 FQGTGA. CDR3 in amino acids: CASSLFPGKENIQYF. DNA of the CDR3: TGTGCCAGCAGCTTATTCCCAGGGAAGGAAAACATTCAGTACTTC. The variable domain in full, with the rest retrieved from reference TRBV7-3 and TRBJ2-4, is GAGVSQTPSNKVTEKGKYVELRCDPISGHTALYWYRQSLGQGPEFLIYFQGTGAADDSGLPNDRFFAVRPEGSVSTLKIQRTERGDSAVYLCASSLFPGKENIQYFGAGTRLSVL.

The chain is built from TRBV15 and TRBJ1-2, with 12 bases aligning to TRBD1. Germline trimming cut 6 bases from V and 6 bases from J; bases unmatched to any gene: 11. Looked up from germline, CDR1 is LNHNV and CDR2 is YYDKDF (reference sequence). CDR3 length: 16 residues. DNA of the CDR3: TGTGCCACCAGTAGGGATAGGGGACAGGGGGCGAATGGCTACACCTTC. This translates into CATSRDRGQGANGYTF.

The chain uses TRBV13 and TRBJ2-7, with TRBD1 matching 7 bases. The CDR3 runs 17 residues. V was clipped by 0 bases and J by 0 bases; unmatched bases: 8. Germline loops: CDR1 PRHDT, CDR2 FYEKMQ (reference sequence). In DNA form, the CDR3 reads TGTGCCAGCAGCTTAGGGCCGACAGGGTACGGCTCCTACGAGCAGTACTTC. This translates into CASSLGPTGYGSYEQYF.

The chain carries TRBV6-1 and TRBJ1-1; 7 bases map to TRBD1. This CDR3 region has 16 residues. Trimming took 4 bases from V and 3 from J; bases not matched to a gene: 11. The germline V gene encodes CDR1 MNHNS and CDR2 SASEGT. CDR3 sequence reads: CASSGGERGPYTEAFF. The CDR3 DNA follows: TGTGCCAGCAGTGGAGGGGAGAGGGGGCCTTACACTGAAGCTTTCTTT.

V usage is TRBV7-9 and J usage is TRBJ2-1, with a possible D match to TRBD1 (5 bases). CDR1 is SEHNR, CDR2 FQNEAQ, per germline (reference sequence). The CDR3 runs 16 residues. The V end was cut by 5 bases, the J end by 5 bases, with 19 bases between. For the CDR3, the DNA is TGTGCCAGCAGCCCCCTTAGGGGAAGATCGGACAATGAGCAGTTCTTC. Its translation: CASSPLRGRSDNEQFF.

The CDR3 protein is CASSLRAPGTGYKATNEKLFF. Written as DNA, the CDR3 is TGCGCCAGCAGCTTGCGTGCCCCCGGGACAGGGTATAAGGCAACTAATGAAAAACTGTTTTTT. The gene calls are TRBV5-1 and TRBJ1-4, with 9 bases lining up with TRBD1. Germline CDR1 SGHRS, CDR2 YFSETQ. V was pared by 1 base and J by 0 bases, with 16 bases of the junction left unmatched. This CDR3 contains 21 residues.

The J gene is TRBJ2-1, the V gene TRBV2, with TRBD2 identical over 7 bases. The CDR3 is made up of 15 amino acids. Germline V gives CDR1 SNHLY, CDR2 FYNNEI. The trim removed 7 bases at V and 1 base at J, leaving 7 bases unmatched. This chain's CDR3 is CASISGGRSYNEQFF. The CDR3 DNA follows: TGTGCCAGCATCTCCGGCGGGAGATCCTACAATGAGCAGTTCTTC.

The rearrangement links TRBV6-2 or TRBV6-3 to TRBJ2-3; 8 bases agree with TRBD1. Germline V lookup: CDR1 MNHEY, CDR2 SVGEGT. The CDR3 consists of 16 residues. V lost 5 bases to trimming and J lost 0 bases; unmatched junction nucleotides: 7. The CDR3 protein is CASSGQTGVSTDTQYF. The CDR3 DNA reads as TGTGCCAGCAGTGGGCAGACAGGGGTAAGCACAGATACGCAGTATTTT.